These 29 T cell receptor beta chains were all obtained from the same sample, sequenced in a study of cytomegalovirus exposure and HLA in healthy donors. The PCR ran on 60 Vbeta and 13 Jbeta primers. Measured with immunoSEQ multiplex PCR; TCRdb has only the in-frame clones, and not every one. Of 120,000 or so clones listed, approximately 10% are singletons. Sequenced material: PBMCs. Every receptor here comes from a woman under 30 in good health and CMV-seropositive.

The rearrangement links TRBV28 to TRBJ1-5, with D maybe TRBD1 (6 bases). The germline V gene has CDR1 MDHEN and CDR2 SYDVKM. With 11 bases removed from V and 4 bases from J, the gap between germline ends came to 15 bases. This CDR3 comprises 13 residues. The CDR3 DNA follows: TGTGCCTCCCTCTGGACAGCTAATCAGCCCCAGCATTTT. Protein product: CASLWTANQPQHF.

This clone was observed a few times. This CDR3 is CSTMAGTANTEAFF. CDR3 bases: TGCAGCACGATGGCGGGGACAGCTAACACTGAAGCTTTCTTT. This rearrangement joins TRBV29-1 to TRBJ1-1; 7 positions agree with TRBD1. The germline CDR1 and CDR2 sequences are SQVTM and ANQGSEA. The length of the CDR3 is 14 residues. With 8 bases clipped from V and 2 bases from J, the junction kept 11 bases outside the gene matches.

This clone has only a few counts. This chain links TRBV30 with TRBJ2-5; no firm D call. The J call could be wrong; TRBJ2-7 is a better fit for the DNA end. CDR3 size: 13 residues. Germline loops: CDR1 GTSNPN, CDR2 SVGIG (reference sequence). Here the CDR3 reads CAWSPQNPYEQYF. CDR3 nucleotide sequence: TGTGCCTGGAGCCCACAGAACCCCTACGAGCAGTACTTC.

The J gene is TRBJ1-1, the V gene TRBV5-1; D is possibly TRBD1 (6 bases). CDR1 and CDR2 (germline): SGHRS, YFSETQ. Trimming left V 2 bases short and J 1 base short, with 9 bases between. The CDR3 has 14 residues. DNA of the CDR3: TGCGCCAGCAGCTTTAGGGGACAGAACACTGAAGCTTTCTTT. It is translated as CASSFRGQNTEAFF.

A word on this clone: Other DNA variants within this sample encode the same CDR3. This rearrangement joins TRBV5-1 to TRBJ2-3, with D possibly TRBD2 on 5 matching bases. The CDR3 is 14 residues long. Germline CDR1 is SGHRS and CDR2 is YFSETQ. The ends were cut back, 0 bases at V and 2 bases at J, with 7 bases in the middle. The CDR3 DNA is TGCGCCAGCAGCTTGGGAGGGAACACAGATACGCAGTATTTT. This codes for CASSLGGNTDTQYF.

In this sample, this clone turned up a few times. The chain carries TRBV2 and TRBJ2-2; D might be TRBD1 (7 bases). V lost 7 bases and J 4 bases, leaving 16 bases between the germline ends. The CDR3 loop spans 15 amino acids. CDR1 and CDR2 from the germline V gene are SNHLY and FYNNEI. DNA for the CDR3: TGTGCCAGCACGGTTCAGCAGGGGGGCACCGGGGAGCTGTTTTTT. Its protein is CASTVQQGGTGELFF.

CDR3 protein: CASSYTSGSYNEQFF. The DNA of the CDR3 is TGTGCCAGCAGTTACACTAGCGGGAGTTACAATGAGCAGTTCTTC. The chain joins TRBV6-6 to TRBJ2-1, with 11 bases matching TRBD2. The germline gives CDR1 MNHNY, CDR2 SVGAGI (reference sequence). J gave up 4 bases and V 2 bases, and 1 base lay outside the gene matches. The CDR3 loop spans 15 amino acids.

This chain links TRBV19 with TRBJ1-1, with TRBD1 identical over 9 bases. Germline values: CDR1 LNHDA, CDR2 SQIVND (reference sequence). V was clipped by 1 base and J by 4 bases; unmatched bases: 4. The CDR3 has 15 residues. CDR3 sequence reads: CASSIGRDRVTEAFF. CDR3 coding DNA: TGTGCCAGTAGTATAGGGCGGGACAGGGTCACTGAAGCTTTCTTT.

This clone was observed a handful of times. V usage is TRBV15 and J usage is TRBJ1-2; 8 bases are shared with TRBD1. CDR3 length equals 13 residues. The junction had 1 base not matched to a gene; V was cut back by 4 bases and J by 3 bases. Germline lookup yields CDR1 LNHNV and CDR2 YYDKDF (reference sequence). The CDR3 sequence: CATSKTGDYGYTF. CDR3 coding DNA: TGTGCCACCAGCAAGACAGGGGACTATGGCTACACCTTC.

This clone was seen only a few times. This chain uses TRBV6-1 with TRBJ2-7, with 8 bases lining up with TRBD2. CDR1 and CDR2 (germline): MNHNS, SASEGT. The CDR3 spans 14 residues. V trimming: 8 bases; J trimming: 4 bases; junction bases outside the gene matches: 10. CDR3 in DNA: TGTGCCAGCGTGGTACTAGCGGAGCATTACGAGCAGTACTTC. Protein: CASVVLAEHYEQYF.

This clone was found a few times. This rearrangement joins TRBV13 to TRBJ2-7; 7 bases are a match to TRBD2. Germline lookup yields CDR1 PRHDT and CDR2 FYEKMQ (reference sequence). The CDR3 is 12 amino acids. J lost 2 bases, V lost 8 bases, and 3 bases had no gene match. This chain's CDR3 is CASSREAYEQYF. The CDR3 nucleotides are TGTGCCAGCTCCCGGGAGGCCTACGAGCAGTACTTC. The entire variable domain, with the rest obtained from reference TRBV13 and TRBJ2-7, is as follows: AAGVIQSPRHLIKEKRETATLKCYPIPRHDTVYWYQQGPGQDPQFLISFYEKMQSDKGSIPDRFSAQQFSDYHSELNMSSLELGDSALYFCASSREAYEQYFGPGTRLTVT.

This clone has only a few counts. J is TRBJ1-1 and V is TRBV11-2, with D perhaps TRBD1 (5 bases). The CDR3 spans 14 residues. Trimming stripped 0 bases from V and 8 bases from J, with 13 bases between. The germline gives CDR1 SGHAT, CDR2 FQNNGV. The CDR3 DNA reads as TGTGCCAGCAGCTTAGATTTTAGGGGCAACGAAGCTTTCTTT. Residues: CASSLDFRGNEAFF.

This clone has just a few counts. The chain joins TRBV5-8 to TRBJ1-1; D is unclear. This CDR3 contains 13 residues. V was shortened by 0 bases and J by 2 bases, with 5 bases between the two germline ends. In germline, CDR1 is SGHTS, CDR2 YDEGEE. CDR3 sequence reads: CASSLGHNTEAFF. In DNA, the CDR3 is TGTGCCAGCAGCTTGGGACACAACACTGAAGCTTTCTTT.

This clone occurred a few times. In DNA, the CDR3 is TGCGCCAGCAGGAGATTGGGCAATCAGCCCCAGCATTTT. Its translation: CASRRLGNQPQHF. V usage is TRBV5-1 and J usage is TRBJ1-5; D is unresolved. V was trimmed by 5 bases and J by 2 bases, leaving 8 bases between them. The CDR3 loop spans 13 amino acids. CDR1 is SGHRS and CDR2 is YFSETQ in the germline V gene.

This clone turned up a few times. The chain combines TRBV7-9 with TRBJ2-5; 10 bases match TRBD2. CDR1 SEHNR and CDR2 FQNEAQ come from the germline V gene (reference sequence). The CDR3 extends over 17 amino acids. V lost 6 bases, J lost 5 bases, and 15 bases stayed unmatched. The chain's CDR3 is CASSQIAGGGGVETQYF. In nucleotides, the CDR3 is TGTGCCAGCAGTCAGATAGCGGGAGGAGGAGGAGTGGAGACCCAGTACTTC.

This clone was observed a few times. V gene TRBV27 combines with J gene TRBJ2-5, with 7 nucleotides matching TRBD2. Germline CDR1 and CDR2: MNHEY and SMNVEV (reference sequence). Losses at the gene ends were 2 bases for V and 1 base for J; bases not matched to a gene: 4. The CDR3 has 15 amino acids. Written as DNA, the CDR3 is TGTGCCAGCAGTTTAGGAGCGGGGATCCAAGAGACCCAGTACTTC. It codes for CASSLGAGIQETQYF.

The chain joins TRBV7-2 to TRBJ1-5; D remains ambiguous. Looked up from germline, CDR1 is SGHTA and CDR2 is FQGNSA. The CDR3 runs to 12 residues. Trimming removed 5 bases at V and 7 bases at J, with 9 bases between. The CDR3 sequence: CASSLLEQPQHF. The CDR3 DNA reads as TGTGCCAGCAGCCTACTTGAGCAGCCCCAGCATTTT. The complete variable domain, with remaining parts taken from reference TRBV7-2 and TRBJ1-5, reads GAGVSQSPSNKVTEKGKDVELRCDPISGHTALYWYRQSLGQGLEFLIYFQGNSAPDKSGLPSDRFSAERTGGSVSTLTIQRTQQEDSAVYLCASSLLEQPQHFGDGTRLSIL.

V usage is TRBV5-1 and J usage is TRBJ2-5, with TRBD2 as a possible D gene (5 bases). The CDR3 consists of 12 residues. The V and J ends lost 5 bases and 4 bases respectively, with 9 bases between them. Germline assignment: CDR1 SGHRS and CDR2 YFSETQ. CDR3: CASRPAGETQYF. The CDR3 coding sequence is TGCGCCAGCAGGCCGGCGGGAGAGACCCAGTACTTC.

In DNA, the CDR3 is TGTGCCAGCAGGGGGACTAGCGGGACAAGGGACTCCTACAATGAGCAGTTCTTC. It encodes CASRGTSGTRDSYNEQFF. This chain connects TRBV28 to TRBJ2-1; 13 bases agree with TRBD2. J gave up 0 bases and V 6 bases, and 8 bases lay outside the gene matches. CDR3 length equals 18 residues. Germline values: CDR1 MDHEN, CDR2 SYDVKM. Full variable domain (missing parts from reference TRBV28 and TRBJ2-1): DVKVTQSSRYLVKRTGEKVFLECVQDMDHENMFWYRQDPGLGLRLIYFSYDVKMKEKGDIPEGYSVSREKKERFSLILESASTNQTSMYLCASRGTSGTRDSYNEQFFGPGTRLTVL.

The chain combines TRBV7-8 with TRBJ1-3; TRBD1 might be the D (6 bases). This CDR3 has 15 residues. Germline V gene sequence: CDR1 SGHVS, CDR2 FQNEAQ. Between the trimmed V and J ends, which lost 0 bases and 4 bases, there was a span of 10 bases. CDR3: CASSLAAGTGNTIYF. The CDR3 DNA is TGTGCCAGCAGCTTAGCAGCCGGGACAGGAAACACCATATATTTT. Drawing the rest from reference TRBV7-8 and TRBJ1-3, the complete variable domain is GAGVSQSPRYKVAKRGQDVALRCDPISGHVSLFWYQQALGQGPEFLTYFQNEAQLDKSGLPSDRFFAERPEGSVSTLKIQRTQQEDSAVYLCASSLAAGTGNTIYFGEGSWLTVV.

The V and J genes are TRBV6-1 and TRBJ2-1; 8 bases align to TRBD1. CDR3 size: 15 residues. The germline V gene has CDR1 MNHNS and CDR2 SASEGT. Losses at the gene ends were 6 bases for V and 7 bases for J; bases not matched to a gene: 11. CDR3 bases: TGTGCCAGCAGACCCAGGGGGCAGCTCGGGAATGAGCAGTTCTTC. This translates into CASRPRGQLGNEQFF.

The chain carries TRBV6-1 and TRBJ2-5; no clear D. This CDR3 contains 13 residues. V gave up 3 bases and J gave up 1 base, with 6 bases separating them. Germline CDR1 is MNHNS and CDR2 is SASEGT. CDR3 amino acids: CASSDLFQETQYF. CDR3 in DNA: TGTGCCAGCAGTGATCTGTTCCAAGAGACCCAGTACTTC.

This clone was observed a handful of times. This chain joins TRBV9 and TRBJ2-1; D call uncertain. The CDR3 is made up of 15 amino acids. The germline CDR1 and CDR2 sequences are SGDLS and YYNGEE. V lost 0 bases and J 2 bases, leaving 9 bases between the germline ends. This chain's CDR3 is CASSVASETYNEQFF. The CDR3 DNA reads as TGTGCCAGCAGCGTAGCAAGCGAAACCTACAATGAGCAGTTCTTC.

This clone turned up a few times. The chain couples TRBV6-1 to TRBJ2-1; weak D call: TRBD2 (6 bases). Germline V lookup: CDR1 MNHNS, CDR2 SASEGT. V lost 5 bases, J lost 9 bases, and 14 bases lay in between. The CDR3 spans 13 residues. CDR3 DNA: TGTGCCAGCAGTTATCAGCAGGGAGGTGAGCAGTTCTTC. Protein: CASSYQQGGEQFF.

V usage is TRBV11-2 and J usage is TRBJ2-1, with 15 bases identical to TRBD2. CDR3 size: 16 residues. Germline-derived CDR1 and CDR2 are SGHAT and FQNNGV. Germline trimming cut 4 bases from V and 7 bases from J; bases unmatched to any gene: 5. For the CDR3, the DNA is TGTGCCAGCAGCTCGACTGGACTAGCGGGAGGGAATGAGCAGTTCTTC. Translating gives CASSSTGLAGGNEQFF.

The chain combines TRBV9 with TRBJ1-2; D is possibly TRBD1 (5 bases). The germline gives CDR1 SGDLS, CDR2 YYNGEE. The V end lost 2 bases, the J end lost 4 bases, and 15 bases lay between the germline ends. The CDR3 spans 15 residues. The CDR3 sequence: CASSVDSGGVYGYTF. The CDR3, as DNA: TGTGCCAGCAGCGTCGACTCCGGGGGGGTCTATGGCTACACCTTC.

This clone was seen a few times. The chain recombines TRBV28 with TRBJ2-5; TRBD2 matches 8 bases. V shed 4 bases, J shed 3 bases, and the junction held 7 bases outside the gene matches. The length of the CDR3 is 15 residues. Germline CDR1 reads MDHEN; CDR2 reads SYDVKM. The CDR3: CASSYPGGSKETQYF. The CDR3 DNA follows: TGTGCCAGCAGTTACCCGGGAGGGTCAAAAGAGACCCAGTACTTC.

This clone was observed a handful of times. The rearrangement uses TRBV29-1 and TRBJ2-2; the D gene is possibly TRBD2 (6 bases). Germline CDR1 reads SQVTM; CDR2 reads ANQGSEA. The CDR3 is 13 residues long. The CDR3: CSSRRDYTGELFF. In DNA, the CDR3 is TGCAGTTCCCGGCGGGATTACACCGGGGAGCTGTTTTTT.

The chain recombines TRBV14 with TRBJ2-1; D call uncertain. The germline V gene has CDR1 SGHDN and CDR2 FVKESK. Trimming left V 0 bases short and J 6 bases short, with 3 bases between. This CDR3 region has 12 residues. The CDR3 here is CASSQDFNEQFF. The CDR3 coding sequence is TGTGCCAGCAGCCAAGACTTCAATGAGCAGTTCTTC.